Reported below is one TCR beta chain. As yet, its antigen is unknown. The investigators split CD4+ cells into a CD45RA+ naive subset and a CD45RA-negative memory subset. CDR1 is GTSNPN and CDR2 is SVGIG in the germline V gene (reference sequence). V shed 0 bases and J shed 4 bases, with 5 bases lying between them. There are 12 residues in the CDR3. In the study's own analysis: ImmunoSEQ junction-only sequences lacked quality scores, so their filtering differed. Clones were sequenced by immunoSEQ multiplex PCR, and TCRdb holds only the in-frame ones, with some missing. That table furnishes V, J and clone size, whereas the DNA furnished D and trimming. Counted here are 1 million to 1.2 million clones, about 80% occurring once; the ten biggest clones make up approximately 0.95%. The entry originates in a study of shared clonotypes between healthy human individuals. The study's findings and limits: Larger richness was generally estimated for naive than memory subsets.

Sequenced input: memory CD4+ T cells from PBMCs. The subset: CD45RA-negative fraction. This clonotype was obtained from a man aged 18 to 30 in good health. Some clones in this sample may be carry-over from other donors' samples. This chain joins TRBV30 and TRBJ2-3; D unresolved. CDR3 bases: TGTGCCTGGAGTGTGATTTCAGATACGCAGTATTTT. It is translated as CAWSVISDTQYF.